This is a list of T cell receptor beta chains from one sample in a study of T-cell reconstitution after alpha-beta-depleted transplantation in children. Each CDR3 protein is one row after TCRdb ran MiXCR on the PCR reads. Of approximately 640,000 distinct CDR3 sequences in the sample, about 15% were seen once. The material was PBMCs from the stem cell graft donor, obtained from the stem cell graft. These receptors were collected from a human donor who donated a stem cell graft to a child with acute myeloid leukemia. The CDR3 runs from the conserved cysteine through the conserved F or W. The D gene is left open where the match is weak. Rows may omit the clone size; those that give it use once, few, many or a size class.

v_call: TRBV10-3
d_call: TRBD2
clone_size: few
j_call: TRBJ2-1
cdr3_nt: TGTGCCATCAGTCCTAGCGGGGGGGCTTACAATGAGCAGTTCTTC
cdr3_aa: CAISPSGGAYNEQFF

v_call: TRBV7-2
d_call: .
clone_size: few
j_call: TRBJ2-1
cdr3_nt: TGTGCCAGCAGCTATTCCGGGGGATACCTCAATGAGCAGTTCTTC
cdr3_aa: CASSYSGGYLNEQFF

v_call: TRBV7-2
d_call: .
clone_size: .
j_call: TRBJ1-1
cdr3_nt: TGTGCCAGCAGCTTAGGAGGGGCGTTTTTTGGCACTGAAGCTTTCTTT
cdr3_aa: CASSLGGAFFGTEAFF

v_call: TRBV7-6
d_call: .
clone_size: few
j_call: TRBJ1-4
cdr3_nt: TGTGCCAGCAGCTTAATCCCTAATGAAAAACTGTTTTTT
cdr3_aa: CASSLIPNEKLFF

v_call: TRBV7-9
d_call: .
clone_size: .
j_call: TRBJ2-3
cdr3_nt: TGTGCCAGCAGCCCGAAACTCACAGATACGCAGTATTTT
cdr3_aa: CASSPKLTDTQYF

v_call: TRBV20-1
d_call: TRBD1
clone_size: few
j_call: TRBJ2-2
cdr3_nt: TGCAGTGCTAGAGATATTTACAGGGGAATGGGGAACACCGGGGAGCTGTTTTTT
cdr3_aa: CSARDIYRGMGNTGELFF

v_call: TRBV28
d_call: .
clone_size: .
j_call: TRBJ1-1
cdr3_nt: TGTGCCAGCAGTTTTTGGAAGCATGAAGCTTTCTTT
cdr3_aa: CASSFWKHEAFF

v_call: TRBV5-6
d_call: TRBD2
clone_size: many
j_call: TRBJ2-3
cdr3_nt: TGTGCCAGCAGCTTAAAGGTCGCTAGCGGGGTGGATACGCAGTATTTT
cdr3_aa: CASSLKVASGVDTQYF

v_call: TRBV12-3/TRBV12-4
d_call: .
clone_size: few
j_call: TRBJ1-4
cdr3_nt: TGTGCCAGCAGCCACCGGGACGGCGGGGAGGAAAAACTGTTTTTT
cdr3_aa: CASSHRDGGEEKLFF

v_call: TRBV20-1
d_call: .
clone_size: many
j_call: TRBJ2-1
cdr3_nt: TGCAGTGCTAGAGGCCTAGCGTACGGCAATGAGCAGTTCTTC
cdr3_aa: CSARGLAYGNEQFF

v_call: TRBV20-1
d_call: TRBD1
clone_size: many
j_call: TRBJ1-2
cdr3_nt: TGCAGTGCTAGGGACAGGGGCTATGGCTACACCTTC
cdr3_aa: CSARDRGYGYTF

v_call: TRBV29-1
d_call: TRBD2
clone_size: few
j_call: TRBJ2-1
cdr3_nt: TGCAGCGTTGATATGAGCGGGGCCTACAATGAGCAGTTCTTC
cdr3_aa: CSVDMSGAYNEQFF

v_call: TRBV7-6
d_call: .
clone_size: many
j_call: TRBJ2-7
cdr3_nt: TGTGCCAGCAGCTTAGTGGCGGGATCTCCAGACTACGAGCAGTACTTC
cdr3_aa: CASSLVAGSPDYEQYF

v_call: TRBV7-2
d_call: TRBD2
clone_size: many
j_call: TRBJ2-5
cdr3_nt: TGTGCCAGCAGCCGGGGGGGCCGGTACCAAGAGACCCAGTACTTC
cdr3_aa: CASSRGGRYQETQYF

v_call: TRBV15
d_call: .
clone_size: few
j_call: TRBJ1-6
cdr3_nt: TGTGCCACCAGCAGAGACCGGCAGTACCCCTCACCCCTCCACTTT
cdr3_aa: CATSRDRQYPSPLHF

v_call: TRBV5-1
d_call: .
clone_size: .
j_call: TRBJ2-7
cdr3_nt: TGCGCCAGCAGCCCTACCCCGGGGGGCCTCCGGAAACCGGAGCAGTACTTC
cdr3_aa: CASSPTPGGLRKPEQYF

v_call: TRBV5-1
d_call: .
clone_size: .
j_call: TRBJ1-1
cdr3_nt: TGCGCCAGCAGCACAGCCACAGGGACTGAAGCTTTCTTT
cdr3_aa: CASSTATGTEAFF

v_call: TRBV4-2
d_call: .
clone_size: many
j_call: TRBJ2-1
cdr3_nt: TGTGCCAGCAGCTCACCCGGGACTCCAACCTACAATGAGCAGTTCTTC
cdr3_aa: CASSSPGTPTYNEQFF

v_call: TRBV7-8
d_call: .
clone_size: many
j_call: TRBJ1-5
cdr3_nt: TGTGCCAGCAGCGCTGGAGGTTGGGATCAGCCCCAGCATTTT
cdr3_aa: CASSAGGWDQPQHF

v_call: TRBV20-1
d_call: .
clone_size: .
j_call: TRBJ2-7
cdr3_nt: TGCAGTGCGTCGAGGCAGGGAGTCTCCTACGAGCAGTACTTC
cdr3_aa: CSASRQGVSYEQYF

v_call: TRBV20-1
d_call: .
clone_size: many
j_call: TRBJ1-1
cdr3_nt: TGCAGTGCTGCCAGTGGGGGACGGAGGAACACTGAAGCTTTCTTT
cdr3_aa: CSAASGGRRNTEAFF

v_call: TRBV5-1
d_call: .
clone_size: few
j_call: TRBJ1-5
cdr3_nt: TGCGCCAGCAGCTTCGGGGCCCAGCATTTT
cdr3_aa: CASSFGAQHF

v_call: TRBV7-2
d_call: .
clone_size: few
j_call: TRBJ2-2
cdr3_nt: TGTGCCAGCAGCTTAGGGGGGATGGACACCGGGGAGCTGTTTTTT
cdr3_aa: CASSLGGMDTGELFF

v_call: TRBV10-1
d_call: TRBD1
clone_size: many
j_call: TRBJ2-5
cdr3_nt: TGCGCCAGCATCTTCCGGACAGGGCAGGAGACCCAGTACTTC
cdr3_aa: CASIFRTGQETQYF

v_call: TRBV6-1
d_call: TRBD1
clone_size: few
j_call: TRBJ1-1
cdr3_nt: TGTGCCAGCAGCCGGGACAGGGACCCGAACACTGAAGCTTTCTTT
cdr3_aa: CASSRDRDPNTEAFF

v_call: TRBV27
d_call: TRBD2
clone_size: .
j_call: TRBJ2-1
cdr3_nt: TGTGCCAGCAGGAATAGCGGGGGGGAGCTTACCTACAATGAGCAGTTCTTC
cdr3_aa: CASRNSGGELTYNEQFF

v_call: TRBV20-1
d_call: TRBD2
clone_size: .
j_call: TRBJ2-3
cdr3_nt: TGCAGTGCTTCTAGCGGGCAGGCCCCTCGCAGCACAGATACGCAGTATTTT
cdr3_aa: CSASSGQAPRSTDTQYF

v_call: TRBV20-1
d_call: .
clone_size: few
j_call: TRBJ1-1
cdr3_nt: TGCAGTGCTGTCACAGGTATGAACACTGAAGCTTTCTTT
cdr3_aa: CSAVTGMNTEAFF

v_call: TRBV4-1
d_call: .
clone_size: few
j_call: TRBJ1-5
cdr3_nt: TGCGCCAGCAGCCCAGAAGGAGGGTATCAGCCCCAGCATTTT
cdr3_aa: CASSPEGGYQPQHF

v_call: TRBV28
d_call: TRBD1
clone_size: .
j_call: TRBJ2-5
cdr3_nt: TGTGCCAGCAGTTTTTTGGACAGGGAAGGGACCCAGTACTTC
cdr3_aa: CASSFLDREGTQYF

v_call: TRBV6-5
d_call: .
clone_size: .
j_call: TRBJ2-5
cdr3_nt: TGTGCCAGCAGTTACTCCCGCAGGGAAAGGGAGACCCAGTACTTC
cdr3_aa: CASSYSRRERETQYF

v_call: TRBV5-4
d_call: .
clone_size: few
j_call: TRBJ1-3
cdr3_nt: TGTGCCAGCAGCTTGGCCTCCAGCTCTGGAAACACCATATATTTT
cdr3_aa: CASSLASSSGNTIYF

v_call: TRBV20-1
d_call: TRBD1
clone_size: many
j_call: TRBJ1-5
cdr3_nt: TGCAGTGCTACACAGGGGGCATATAGCAATCAGCCCCAGCATTTT
cdr3_aa: CSATQGAYSNQPQHF

v_call: TRBV18
d_call: .
clone_size: .
j_call: TRBJ1-5
cdr3_nt: TGTGCCAGCTCACGGACGCCTTATAGCAATCAGCCCCAGCATTTT
cdr3_aa: CASSRTPYSNQPQHF

v_call: TRBV25-1
d_call: .
clone_size: many
j_call: TRBJ1-6
cdr3_nt: TGTGCCAGCAGCAGGGCGGGAGGTAATTCACCCCTCCACTTT
cdr3_aa: CASSRAGGNSPLHF

v_call: TRBV12-3/TRBV12-4
d_call: .
clone_size: many
j_call: TRBJ2-1
cdr3_nt: TGTGCCAGCAGTCCCCCGGGAACAGGTCGACGCAATGAGCAGTTCTTC
cdr3_aa: CASSPPGTGRRNEQFF

v_call: TRBV4-3
d_call: .
clone_size: .
j_call: TRBJ2-1
cdr3_nt: TGCGCCAGCAGCCAAGGAGCTAAGCAGTTCTTC
cdr3_aa: CASSQGAKQFF

v_call: TRBV29-1
d_call: .
clone_size: .
j_call: TRBJ1-2
cdr3_nt: TGCAGCGTTTTCGGGTCTTGGCAGGGCCAATCCGCCCGCTATGGCTACACCTTC
cdr3_aa: CSVFGSWQGQSARYGYTF

v_call: TRBV5-1
d_call: .
clone_size: many
j_call: TRBJ2-1
cdr3_nt: TGCGCCAGCAGCTGGGACTGGGACAATGAGCAGTTCTTC
cdr3_aa: CASSWDWDNEQFF

v_call: TRBV29-1
d_call: .
clone_size: many
j_call: TRBJ2-5
cdr3_nt: TGCAGCGTTGAAATGACCGGACAAGAGACCCAGTACTTC
cdr3_aa: CSVEMTGQETQYF

v_call: TRBV28
d_call: .
clone_size: few
j_call: TRBJ1-2
cdr3_nt: TGTGCGTCCGGGGCGGGGGATACCTATTGGGAGATGATATATGGCTACACCTTC
cdr3_aa: CASGAGDTYWEMIYGYTF

v_call: TRBV20-1
d_call: .
clone_size: few
j_call: TRBJ2-1
cdr3_nt: TGCAGTGCTAGAGATATAGATAGGGGGGCTCGATACTCCTACAATGAGCAGTTCTTC
cdr3_aa: CSARDIDRGARYSYNEQFF

v_call: TRBV7-2
d_call: .
clone_size: .
j_call: TRBJ2-3
cdr3_nt: TGTGCCAGCTTTGAGCAAGATACGCAGTATTTT
cdr3_aa: CASFEQDTQYF